This TCR beta chain was identified during a study of control samples from healthy donors and cancer patients. V shed 2 bases and J shed 2 bases, with 10 bases lying between them. The CDR3 covers 14 residues. CDR1 SGHAT and CDR2 FQNNGV come from the germline V gene. Only in-frame clones appear in the TCRdb table, and some are missing; sequencing was by immunoSEQ multiplex PCR. The table has 25,000 to 30,000 clones, about 82% seen once. This TCR was recovered from a woman aged 55-70 years with head and neck cancer. This chain links TRBV11-2 with TRBJ2-7; TRBD1 might be the D (5 bases). What was sequenced was PBMCs. Here the CDR3 DNA reads TGTGCCAGCAGCTTAAGTGACAGTACCTACGAGCAGTACTTC. Translation gives CASSLSDSTYEQYF.